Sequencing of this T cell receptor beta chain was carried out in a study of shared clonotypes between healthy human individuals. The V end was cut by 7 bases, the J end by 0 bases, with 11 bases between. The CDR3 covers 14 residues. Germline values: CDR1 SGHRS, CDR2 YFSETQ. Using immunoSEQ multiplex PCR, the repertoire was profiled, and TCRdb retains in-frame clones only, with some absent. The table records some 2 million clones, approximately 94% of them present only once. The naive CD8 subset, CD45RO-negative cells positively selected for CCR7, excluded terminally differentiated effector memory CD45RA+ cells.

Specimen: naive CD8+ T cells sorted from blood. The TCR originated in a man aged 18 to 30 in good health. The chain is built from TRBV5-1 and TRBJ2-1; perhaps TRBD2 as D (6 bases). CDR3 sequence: CASGLLSSYNEQFF. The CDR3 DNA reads TGCGCCAGCGGACTATTGAGCTCCTACAATGAGCAGTTCTTC. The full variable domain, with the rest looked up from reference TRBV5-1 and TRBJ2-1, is KAGVTQTPRYLIKTRGQQVTLSCSPISGHRSVSWYQQTPGQGLQFLFEYFSETQRNKGNFPGRFSGRQFSNSRSEMNVSTLELGDSALYLCASGLLSSYNEQFFGPGTRLTVL.